The rows below give T cell receptor beta chains drawn from one sample of a study of T cell responses to AZD1222 COVID-19 vaccine. Clones were sequenced by immunoSEQ multiplex PCR, and TCRdb holds only the in-frame ones, with some missing. Of 180,000 or so clones in the sample, 70% to 90% were seen once. This material consisted of peripheral blood, taken 28 days after the second AZD1222 dose. Receptor source: an adult who received the AZD1222 COVID-19 vaccine. Each CDR3 is given with its conserved first and last residue. Fields, in order: V gene, J gene, clone size, D gene, CDR3 DNA, CDR3 protein. A D gene is named only where the DNA matches it firmly. The size of a clone is reported for some rows only, either as once, few or many, or as a class for expanded clones.

v_gene: TRBV27
j_gene: TRBJ2-2
abundance: NA
d_gene: NA
CDR3nt: TGTGCCAGCAGTGGGTCGGACTCCCTGGGAAACGCCGGGGAGCTGTTTTTT
CDR3aa: CASSGSDSLGNAGELFF

v_gene: TRBV6-4
j_gene: TRBJ2-1
abundance: many
d_gene: TRBD2
CDR3nt: TGTGCCAGCAGTGATAGAAGGCGGGAGAGGTCCTACAATGAGCAGTTCTTC
CDR3aa: CASSDRRRERSYNEQFF

v_gene: TRBV28
j_gene: TRBJ2-7
abundance: NA
d_gene: TRBD1
CDR3nt: TGTGCCAGCACCGGGACAGGGCCCCCCTACGAGCAGTACTTC
CDR3aa: CASTGTGPPYEQYF

v_gene: TRBV7-2
j_gene: TRBJ1-4
abundance: few
d_gene: TRBD1
CDR3nt: TGTGCCAGCAGCTTCGGACAGGGGCCTAATGAAAAACTGTTTTTT
CDR3aa: CASSFGQGPNEKLFF

v_gene: TRBV7-9
j_gene: TRBJ2-1
abundance: NA
d_gene: NA
CDR3nt: TGTGCCAGCAGCTCCCCGTTGACGGAATACAATGAGCAGTTCTTC
CDR3aa: CASSSPLTEYNEQFF

v_gene: TRBV29-1
j_gene: TRBJ2-3
abundance: NA
d_gene: NA
CDR3nt: TGCAGCGTTGAAGGATGGGGGAGGGATACGCAGTATTTT
CDR3aa: CSVEGWGRDTQYF

v_gene: TRBV6-1
j_gene: TRBJ1-5
abundance: NA
d_gene: TRBD1
CDR3nt: TGTGCCAGCAGTGAAACTGGGACAGCAAATCAGCCCCAGCATTTT
CDR3aa: CASSETGTANQPQHF

v_gene: TRBV7-3
j_gene: TRBJ2-5
abundance: NA
d_gene: TRBD2
CDR3nt: TGTGCCAGCAGCTTATCCCGACTAGCGGGAGAAGAGACCCAGTACTTC
CDR3aa: CASSLSRLAGEETQYF

v_gene: TRBV23-1
j_gene: TRBJ1-5
abundance: NA
d_gene: NA
CDR3nt: TGCGCCAGCCAGCGGGGTGGCAAGCCCCAGCATTTT
CDR3aa: CASQRGGKPQHF

v_gene: TRBV7-9
j_gene: TRBJ2-7
abundance: NA
d_gene: NA
CDR3nt: TGTGCCAGCAGCTTAATGACGGAGTCCTACGAGCAGTACTTC
CDR3aa: CASSLMTESYEQYF

v_gene: TRBV9
j_gene: TRBJ2-3
abundance: NA
d_gene: NA
CDR3nt: TGTGCCAGCAGCCCATACCGGACAGATACGCAGTATTTT
CDR3aa: CASSPYRTDTQYF

v_gene: TRBV19
j_gene: TRBJ1-4
abundance: NA
d_gene: NA
CDR3nt: TGTGCCAGTAGTAAAGGGGCAACTAATGAAAAACTGTTTTTT
CDR3aa: CASSKGATNEKLFF

v_gene: TRBV28
j_gene: TRBJ2-1
abundance: NA
d_gene: NA
CDR3nt: TGTGCCAGCAGTTTACCTAGGGTGGAGCAGTTCTTC
CDR3aa: CASSLPRVEQFF

v_gene: TRBV5-1
j_gene: TRBJ2-5
abundance: once
d_gene: NA
CDR3nt: TGCGCCAGCAGCTTGGTTCCAGGGGAGGAGACCCAGTACTTC
CDR3aa: CASSLVPGEETQYF

v_gene: TRBV30
j_gene: TRBJ1-4
abundance: NA
d_gene: NA
CDR3nt: TGTGCCGGCCACGGACAGAGTAATGAAAAACTGTTTTTT
CDR3aa: CAGHGQSNEKLFF

v_gene: TRBV7-3
j_gene: TRBJ2-3
abundance: NA
d_gene: TRBD2
CDR3nt: TGTGCCAGCAGCTCGTCGGGACTAGCGGTTTCAGATACGCAGTATTTT
CDR3aa: CASSSSGLAVSDTQYF

v_gene: TRBV19
j_gene: TRBJ2-1
abundance: few
d_gene: TRBD1
CDR3nt: TGTGCCAGTAGTTTAGACAGGGGGGCTTACAATGAGCAGTTCTTC
CDR3aa: CASSLDRGAYNEQFF

v_gene: TRBV19
j_gene: TRBJ1-4
abundance: once
d_gene: NA
CDR3nt: TGTGCCAGTAGTAGACACAGGGAAGCTAATGAAAAACTGTTTTTT
CDR3aa: CASSRHREANEKLFF

v_gene: TRBV27
j_gene: TRBJ2-4
abundance: once
d_gene: TRBD1
CDR3nt: TGTGCCAGCAGTCACTGGGGGACAGGGGGCCGGATTCTTCAGTACTTC
CDR3aa: CASSHWGTGGRILQYF

v_gene: TRBV27
j_gene: TRBJ1-5
abundance: NA
d_gene: NA
CDR3nt: TGTGCCAGCAGTTTAAGGATTTTGGGGCAGCCCCAGCATTTT
CDR3aa: CASSLRILGQPQHF

v_gene: TRBV5-4
j_gene: TRBJ2-5
abundance: NA
d_gene: NA
CDR3nt: TGTGCCAGCAGCCCCGGGGGCACCCACCAAGAGACCCAGTACTTC
CDR3aa: CASSPGGTHQETQYF

v_gene: TRBV7-2
j_gene: TRBJ2-7
abundance: NA
d_gene: NA
CDR3nt: TGTGCCAGCAGCCTAATAGGGGTCGTGAGGGAGCAGTACTTC
CDR3aa: CASSLIGVVREQYF

v_gene: TRBV28
j_gene: TRBJ2-1
abundance: NA
d_gene: TRBD2
CDR3nt: TGTGCCAGCAGTGCCCCCGGGACTAGTACCTACAATGAGCAGTTCTTC
CDR3aa: CASSAPGTSTYNEQFF

v_gene: TRBV4-3
j_gene: TRBJ2-7
abundance: NA
d_gene: TRBD2
CDR3nt: TGCGCCAGCAGCCAAGGGGCAGGGAGGGGCGAGCAGTACTTC
CDR3aa: CASSQGAGRGEQYF

v_gene: TRBV5-1
j_gene: TRBJ2-1
abundance: NA
d_gene: TRBD1
CDR3nt: TGCGCCAGCAGCCCTCCGGGACAGGGCTACAATGAGCAGTTCTTC
CDR3aa: CASSPPGQGYNEQFF

v_gene: TRBV7-9
j_gene: TRBJ2-3
abundance: NA
d_gene: NA
CDR3nt: TGTGCCAGCATCGGACCGGGAGCCACAGATACGCAGTATTTT
CDR3aa: CASIGPGATDTQYF

v_gene: TRBV4-2
j_gene: TRBJ1-6
abundance: once
d_gene: NA
CDR3nt: TGTGCCAGCAGCCAAGATCAGGGAGGAGGATCACCCCTCCACTTT
CDR3aa: CASSQDQGGGSPLHF

v_gene: TRBV9
j_gene: TRBJ2-7
abundance: once
d_gene: TRBD2
CDR3nt: TGTGCCAGCAGCCCTAGCTCGGGGGGGCGGTACGAGCAGTACTTC
CDR3aa: CASSPSSGGRYEQYF

v_gene: TRBV5-1
j_gene: TRBJ1-2
abundance: once
d_gene: TRBD1
CDR3nt: TGCGCCAGCAGCTTGGCCGGGGACAGTTTTTATGGCTACACCTTC
CDR3aa: CASSLAGDSFYGYTF

v_gene: TRBV7-7
j_gene: TRBJ2-1
abundance: NA
d_gene: TRBD2
CDR3nt: TGTGCTAGCAGCCGGACTAGCGGGAGGGGTAATGAGCAGTTCTTC
CDR3aa: CASSRTSGRGNEQFF

v_gene: TRBV6-1
j_gene: TRBJ2-7
abundance: NA
d_gene: NA
CDR3nt: TGTGCCAGCAGTGAATTACGAGAGCAGTACTTC
CDR3aa: CASSELREQYF

v_gene: TRBV21-1
j_gene: TRBJ2-1
abundance: NA
d_gene: NA
CDR3nt: TGTGCCAGCAGCAAGGATGAGCAGTTCTTC
CDR3aa: CASSKDEQFF

v_gene: TRBV7-6
j_gene: TRBJ2-7
abundance: NA
d_gene: TRBD1
CDR3nt: TGTGCCAGCAGCTGGGGACAGGGGTTAAGCTACGAGCAGTACTTC
CDR3aa: CASSWGQGLSYEQYF

v_gene: TRBV12-3/TRBV12-4
j_gene: TRBJ1-2
abundance: NA
d_gene: NA
CDR3nt: TGTGCCAGCACCCAAGGGGTGGATCATGGCTACACCTTC
CDR3aa: CASTQGVDHGYTF

v_gene: TRBV18
j_gene: TRBJ2-1
abundance: NA
d_gene: NA
CDR3nt: TGTGCCAGCTCAGGGACTGTGGGTCAGTTCTTC
CDR3aa: CASSGTVGQFF

v_gene: TRBV28
j_gene: TRBJ2-3
abundance: NA
d_gene: TRBD2
CDR3nt: TGTGCCAGCACCCCTCCTGGGGGAGGGCATACGCAGTATTTT
CDR3aa: CASTPPGGGHTQYF

v_gene: TRBV4-3
j_gene: TRBJ2-5
abundance: NA
d_gene: NA
CDR3nt: TGCGCCAGCAGCCGAATTCAGGGGGAGACCCAGTACTTC
CDR3aa: CASSRIQGETQYF

v_gene: TRBV6-5
j_gene: TRBJ2-7
abundance: NA
d_gene: TRBD1
CDR3nt: TGTGCCAGCGAGGGACAGGCCACCAGCGAGCAGTACTTC
CDR3aa: CASEGQATSEQYF

v_gene: TRBV10-3
j_gene: TRBJ1-1
abundance: NA
d_gene: NA
CDR3nt: TGTGCCATCAGTGCGGGGGGCAGTACTGAAGCTTTCTTT
CDR3aa: CAISAGGSTEAFF

v_gene: TRBV21-1
j_gene: TRBJ2-1
abundance: few
d_gene: NA
CDR3nt: TGTGCCAGCAGCAAACGTTGTAGCGGGAGTAGCAATGAGCAGTTCTTC
CDR3aa: CASSKRCSGSSNEQFF

v_gene: TRBV4-3
j_gene: TRBJ1-5
abundance: NA
d_gene: NA
CDR3nt: TGCGCCAGCAGCCAAGGGTCGGAGGGTCCCCAGCATTTT
CDR3aa: CASSQGSEGPQHF

v_gene: TRBV5-1
j_gene: TRBJ2-3
abundance: NA
d_gene: TRBD2
CDR3nt: TGCGCCAGCAGCGTCGCCGGGACTAGCGGCCCTGGGGGAGATACGCAGTATTTT
CDR3aa: CASSVAGTSGPGGDTQYF

v_gene: TRBV28
j_gene: TRBJ2-1
abundance: NA
d_gene: NA
CDR3nt: TGTGCCAGCAGTCCTCGATGGGACTACAATGAGCAGTTCTTC
CDR3aa: CASSPRWDYNEQFF

v_gene: TRBV7-2
j_gene: TRBJ2-3
abundance: few
d_gene: TRBD2
CDR3nt: TGTGCCAGCAGCCCGGGACTAGCGGTCTACACAGATACGCAGTATTTT
CDR3aa: CASSPGLAVYTDTQYF

v_gene: TRBV19
j_gene: TRBJ1-1
abundance: once
d_gene: TRBD1
CDR3nt: TGTGCCAGTCTCAGGGGGCCGTCTGAAGCTTTCTTT
CDR3aa: CASLRGPSEAFF

v_gene: TRBV24-1
j_gene: TRBJ2-1
abundance: NA
d_gene: NA
CDR3nt: TGTGCCACCAGTGATTTGGGGTCTCGCCCCTACAATGAGCAGTTCTTC
CDR3aa: CATSDLGSRPYNEQFF

v_gene: TRBV18
j_gene: TRBJ1-3
abundance: NA
d_gene: NA
CDR3nt: TGTGCCAGCCAAGCAACAGGCATCTCTGGAAACACCATATATTTT
CDR3aa: CASQATGISGNTIYF

v_gene: TRBV7-9
j_gene: TRBJ2-5
abundance: NA
d_gene: NA
CDR3nt: TGTGCCAGCAGCTTCGGACAGACCCAAGAGACCCAGTACTTC
CDR3aa: CASSFGQTQETQYF